This T cell receptor (beta chain) was identified in a study of OX40 agonist ivuxolimab in advanced cancers. Study details: Three dose-escalation patients had partial responses: one with hepatocellular carcinoma and two with cutaneous melanoma.

Here immunoSEQ multiplex PCR was the method, and the copy in TCRdb shows in-frame clones only, minus some. The data contain about 20,000 clones, around 72% of them singletons. Broader study findings: Clones of CD4+ and CD8+ blood T cells grew by week 6 at doses of 0.1 to 3.0 mg/kg. CD4+ T cells averaged fewer expanded clones than CD8+ T cells.

V gave up 1 base and J gave up 8 bases, with 18 bases separating them. The CDR3 has 15 amino acids. In germline, CDR1 is SEHNR, CDR2 FQNEAQ (reference sequence). With respect to this clone: The antigen is not known.

This clonotype was sampled from an adult with an advanced solid tumor such as melanoma, head and neck, liver or kidney cancer. The source was CD4+ or CD8+ T cells sorted from blood, collected in a trial of the OX40 agonist ivuxolimab. The chain uses TRBV7-9 and TRBJ2-7; a weak D match, TRBD1 (6 bases). Here the CDR3 DNA reads TGTGCCAGCAGCTTAGGGGGGCCACCGGTCGACAAGCAGTACTTC. It codes for CASSLGGPPVDKQYF.